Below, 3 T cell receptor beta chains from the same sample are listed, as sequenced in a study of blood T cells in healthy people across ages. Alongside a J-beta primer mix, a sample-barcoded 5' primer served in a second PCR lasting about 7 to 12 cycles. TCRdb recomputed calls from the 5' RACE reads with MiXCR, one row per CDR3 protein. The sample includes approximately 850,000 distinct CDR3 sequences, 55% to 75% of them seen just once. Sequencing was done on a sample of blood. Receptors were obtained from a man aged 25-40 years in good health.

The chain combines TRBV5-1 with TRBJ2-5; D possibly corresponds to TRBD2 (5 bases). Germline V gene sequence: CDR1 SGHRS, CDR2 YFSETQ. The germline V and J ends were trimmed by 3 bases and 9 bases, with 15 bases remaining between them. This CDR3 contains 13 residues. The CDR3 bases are TGCGCCAGCAGCTCAAGCGGTCTGGAGTCCCAGTACTTC. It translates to CASSSSGLESQYF.

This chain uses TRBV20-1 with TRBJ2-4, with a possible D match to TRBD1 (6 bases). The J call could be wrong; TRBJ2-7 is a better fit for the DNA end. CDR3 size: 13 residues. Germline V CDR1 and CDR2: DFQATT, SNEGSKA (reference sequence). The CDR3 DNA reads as TGCAGTGTCGAAGGGCAGGGGCACTACGAGCAGTACTTC. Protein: CSVEGQGHYEQYF.

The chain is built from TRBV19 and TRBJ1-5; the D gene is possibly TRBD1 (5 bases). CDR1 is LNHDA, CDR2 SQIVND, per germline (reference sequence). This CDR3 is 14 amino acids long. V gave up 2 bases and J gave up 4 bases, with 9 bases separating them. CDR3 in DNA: TGTGCCAGTAGTATAACGCCAGGGAATCAGCCCCAGCATTTT. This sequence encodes CASSITPGNQPQHF. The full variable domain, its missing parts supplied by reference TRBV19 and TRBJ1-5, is DGGITQSPKYLFRKEGQNVTLSCEQNLNHDAMYWYRQDPGQGLRLIYYSQIVNDFQKGDIAEGYSVSREKKESFPLTVTSAQKNPTAFYLCASSITPGNQPQHFGDGTRLSIL.